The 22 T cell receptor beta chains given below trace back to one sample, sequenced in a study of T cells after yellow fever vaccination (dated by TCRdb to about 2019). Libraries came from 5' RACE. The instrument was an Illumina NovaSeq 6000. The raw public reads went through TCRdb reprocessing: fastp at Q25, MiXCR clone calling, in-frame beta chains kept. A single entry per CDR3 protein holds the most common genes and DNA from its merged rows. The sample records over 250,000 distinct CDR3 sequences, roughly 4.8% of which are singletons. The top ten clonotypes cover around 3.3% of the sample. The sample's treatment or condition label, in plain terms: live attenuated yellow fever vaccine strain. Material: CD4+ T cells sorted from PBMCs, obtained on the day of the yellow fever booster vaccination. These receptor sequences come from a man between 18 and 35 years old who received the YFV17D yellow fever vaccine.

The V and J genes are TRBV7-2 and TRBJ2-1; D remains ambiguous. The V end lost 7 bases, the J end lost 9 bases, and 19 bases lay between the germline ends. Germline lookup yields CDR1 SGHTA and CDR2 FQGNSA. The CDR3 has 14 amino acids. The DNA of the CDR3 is TGTGCCAGCAACTCCCGGGCTATCGTCAGTGAGCAGTTCTTC. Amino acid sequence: CASNSRAIVSEQFF.

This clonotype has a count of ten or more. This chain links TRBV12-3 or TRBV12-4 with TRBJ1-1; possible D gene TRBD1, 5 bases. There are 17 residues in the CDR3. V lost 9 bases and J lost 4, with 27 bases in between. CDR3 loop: CASASGTWFQQSTEAFF. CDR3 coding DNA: TGTGCCAGTGCTTCCGGGACGTGGTTTCAACAAAGCACTGAAGCTTTCTTT.

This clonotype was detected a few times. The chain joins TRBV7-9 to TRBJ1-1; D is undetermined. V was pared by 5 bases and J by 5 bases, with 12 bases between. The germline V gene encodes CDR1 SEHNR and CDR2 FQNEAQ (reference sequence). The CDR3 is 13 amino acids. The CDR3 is CASSGLAGTEAFF. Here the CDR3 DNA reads TGTGCCAGCAGCGGACTCGCGGGGACTGAAGCTTTCTTT.

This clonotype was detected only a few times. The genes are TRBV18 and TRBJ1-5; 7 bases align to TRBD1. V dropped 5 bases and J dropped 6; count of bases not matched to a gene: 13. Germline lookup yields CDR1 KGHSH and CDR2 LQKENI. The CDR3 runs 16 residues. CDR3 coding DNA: TGTGCCAGCTCAGACTACAGGGGACCGGAGGCTCAGCCCCAGCATTTT. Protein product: CASSDYRGPEAQPQHF.

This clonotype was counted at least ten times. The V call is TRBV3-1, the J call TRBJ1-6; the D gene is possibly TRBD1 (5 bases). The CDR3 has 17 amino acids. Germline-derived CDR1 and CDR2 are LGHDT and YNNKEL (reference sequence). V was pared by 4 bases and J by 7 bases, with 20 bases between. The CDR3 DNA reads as TGTGCCAGCAGCCTTAGCCCCCCCCCGGGGCAAAATTCACCCCTCCACTTT. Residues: CASSLSPPPGQNSPLHF.

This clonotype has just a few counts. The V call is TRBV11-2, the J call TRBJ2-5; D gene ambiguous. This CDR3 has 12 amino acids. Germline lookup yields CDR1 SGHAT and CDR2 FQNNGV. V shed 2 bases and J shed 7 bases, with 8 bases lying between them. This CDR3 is CASSLMAPTQYF. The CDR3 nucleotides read TGTGCCAGCAGCTTAATGGCTCCGACCCAGTACTTC.

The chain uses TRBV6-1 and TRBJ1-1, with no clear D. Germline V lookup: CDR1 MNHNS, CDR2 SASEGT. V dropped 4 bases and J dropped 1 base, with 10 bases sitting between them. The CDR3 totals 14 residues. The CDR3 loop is CASSGHIGNTEAFF. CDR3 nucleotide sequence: TGTGCCAGCAGTGGCCATATCGGGAACACTGAAGCTTTCTTT.

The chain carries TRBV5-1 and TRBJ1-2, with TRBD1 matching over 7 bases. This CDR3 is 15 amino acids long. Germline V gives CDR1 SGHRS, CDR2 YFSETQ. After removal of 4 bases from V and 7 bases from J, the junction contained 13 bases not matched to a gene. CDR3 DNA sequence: TGCGCCAGCAGCACCGAGACAGGGTTGGGCTCTGGCTACACCTTC. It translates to CASSTETGLGSGYTF. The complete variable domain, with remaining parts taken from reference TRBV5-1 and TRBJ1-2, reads KAGVTQTPRYLIKTRGQQVTLSCSPISGHRSVSWYQQTPGQGLQFLFEYFSETQRNKGNFPGRFSGRQFSNSRSEMNVSTLELGDSALYLCASSTETGLGSGYTFGSGTRLTVV.

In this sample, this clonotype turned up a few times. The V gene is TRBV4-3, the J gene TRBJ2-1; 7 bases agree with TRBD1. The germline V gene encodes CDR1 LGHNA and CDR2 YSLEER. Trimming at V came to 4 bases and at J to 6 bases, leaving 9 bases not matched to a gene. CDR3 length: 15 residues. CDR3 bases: TGCGCCAGCAGCCGTTCCTATACAGGGGTCAATGAGCAGTTCTTC. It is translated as CASSRSYTGVNEQFF.

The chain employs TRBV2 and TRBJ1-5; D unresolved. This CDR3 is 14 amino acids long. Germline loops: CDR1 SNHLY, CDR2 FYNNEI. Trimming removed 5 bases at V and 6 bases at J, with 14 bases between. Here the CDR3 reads CASSLSSFSQPQHF. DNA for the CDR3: TGTGCCAGCAGTCTCTCGTCCTTTAGTCAGCCCCAGCATTTT. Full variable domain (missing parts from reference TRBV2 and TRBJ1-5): EPEVTQTPSHQVTQMGQEVILRCVPISNHLYFYWYRQILGQKVEFLVSFYNNEISEKSEIFDDQFSVERPDGSNFTLKIRSTKLEDSAMYFCASSLSSFSQPQHFGDGTRLSIL.

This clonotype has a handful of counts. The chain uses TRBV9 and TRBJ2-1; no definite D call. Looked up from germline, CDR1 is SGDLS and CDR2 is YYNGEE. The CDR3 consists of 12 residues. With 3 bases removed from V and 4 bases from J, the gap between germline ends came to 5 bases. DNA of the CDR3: TGTGCCAGCAGCGCTAGTTACAATGAGCAGTTCTTC. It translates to CASSASYNEQFF.

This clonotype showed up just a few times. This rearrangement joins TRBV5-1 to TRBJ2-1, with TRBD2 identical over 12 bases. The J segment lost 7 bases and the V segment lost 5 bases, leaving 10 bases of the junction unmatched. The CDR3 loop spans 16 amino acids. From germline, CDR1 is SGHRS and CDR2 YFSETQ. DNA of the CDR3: TGCGCCAGCAGAAACGCTAGCGGGGGGGTTAAGAATGAGCAGTTCTTC. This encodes CASRNASGGVKNEQFF.

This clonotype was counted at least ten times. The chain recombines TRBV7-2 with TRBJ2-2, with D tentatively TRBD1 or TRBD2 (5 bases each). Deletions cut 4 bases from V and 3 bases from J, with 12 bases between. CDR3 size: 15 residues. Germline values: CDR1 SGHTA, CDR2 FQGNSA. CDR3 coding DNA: TGTGCCAGCAGCTCCCCGAAGGGACACACCGGGGAGCTGTTTTTT. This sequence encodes CASSSPKGHTGELFF. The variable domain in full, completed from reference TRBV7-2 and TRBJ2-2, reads GAGVSQSPSNKVTEKGKDVELRCDPISGHTALYWYRQSLGQGLEFLIYFQGNSAPDKSGLPSDRFSAERTGGSVSTLTIQRTQQEDSAVYLCASSSPKGHTGELFFGEGSRLTVL.

CDR3 coding DNA: TGCGCCAGCAGCGAGGGCTCCGGGGGAGATACGCAGTATTTT. Translating gives CASSEGSGGDTQYF. The chain joins TRBV5-1 to TRBJ2-3; a possible D gene is TRBD2 (6 bases). CDR1 and CDR2 (germline): SGHRS, YFSETQ. The CDR3 is made up of 14 amino acids. Trimming left V 4 bases short and J 5 bases short, with 14 bases between.

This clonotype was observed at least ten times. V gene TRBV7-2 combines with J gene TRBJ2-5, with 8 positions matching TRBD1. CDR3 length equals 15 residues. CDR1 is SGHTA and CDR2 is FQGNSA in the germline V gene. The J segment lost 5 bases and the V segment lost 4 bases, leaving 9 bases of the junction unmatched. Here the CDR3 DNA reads TGTGCCAGCAGCTCCCTCCAGGGGGCATGGGAGACCCAGTACTTC. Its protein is CASSSLQGAWETQYF. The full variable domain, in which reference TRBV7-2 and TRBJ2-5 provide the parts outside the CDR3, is GAGVSQSPSNKVTEKGKDVELRCDPISGHTALYWYRQSLGQGLEFLIYFQGNSAPDKSGLPSDRFSAERTGGSVSTLTIQRTQQEDSAVYLCASSSLQGAWETQYFGPGTRLLVL.

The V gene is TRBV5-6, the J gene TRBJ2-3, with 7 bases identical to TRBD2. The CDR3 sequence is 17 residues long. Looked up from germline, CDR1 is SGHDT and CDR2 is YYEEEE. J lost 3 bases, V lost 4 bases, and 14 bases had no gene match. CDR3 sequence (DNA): TGTGCCAGCAGCGGTCCTGCAAGAGCGGGGAGGACAGATACGCAGTATTTT. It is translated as CASSGPARAGRTDTQYF.

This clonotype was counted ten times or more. CDR3 region: CASSSRTGAIQETQYF. CDR3 coding DNA: TGTGCCAGCAGCTCCCGGACAGGGGCGATCCAAGAGACCCAGTACTTC. V and J are TRBV12-3 or TRBV12-4 and TRBJ2-5; TRBD1 matches at 9 bases. This CDR3 spans 16 amino acids. V trimming: 6 bases; J trimming: 1 base; junction bases outside the gene matches: 9.

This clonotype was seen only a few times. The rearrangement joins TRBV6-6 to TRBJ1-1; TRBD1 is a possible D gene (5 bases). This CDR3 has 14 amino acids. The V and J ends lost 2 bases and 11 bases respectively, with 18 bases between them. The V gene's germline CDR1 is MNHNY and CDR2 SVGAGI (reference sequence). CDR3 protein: CASSYGRDRGRAFF. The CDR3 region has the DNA TGTGCCAGCAGTTACGGGAGGGACCGGGGCAGGGCTTTCTTT.

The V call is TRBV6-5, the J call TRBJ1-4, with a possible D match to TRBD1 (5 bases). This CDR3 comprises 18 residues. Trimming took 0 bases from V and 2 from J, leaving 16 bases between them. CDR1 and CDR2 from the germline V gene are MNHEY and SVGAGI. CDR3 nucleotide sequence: TGTGCCAGCAGTTACTCCGCCAGGTTCGAGGGGACTAATGAAAAACTGTTTTTT. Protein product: CASSYSARFEGTNEKLFF.

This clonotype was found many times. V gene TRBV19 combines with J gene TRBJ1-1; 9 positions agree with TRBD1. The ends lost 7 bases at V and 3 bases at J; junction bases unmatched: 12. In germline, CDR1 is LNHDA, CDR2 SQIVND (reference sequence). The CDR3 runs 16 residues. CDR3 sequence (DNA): TGTGCCAGTACTCTCGACAGGGGGAAGGCGGACACTGAAGCTTTCTTT. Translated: CASTLDRGKADTEAFF.

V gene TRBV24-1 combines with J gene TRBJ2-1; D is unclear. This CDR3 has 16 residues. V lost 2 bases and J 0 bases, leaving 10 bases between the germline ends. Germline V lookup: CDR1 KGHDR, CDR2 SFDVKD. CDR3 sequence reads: CATSDSGARSYNEQFF. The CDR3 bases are TGTGCCACCAGTGATTCCGGAGCGCGCTCCTACAATGAGCAGTTCTTC.

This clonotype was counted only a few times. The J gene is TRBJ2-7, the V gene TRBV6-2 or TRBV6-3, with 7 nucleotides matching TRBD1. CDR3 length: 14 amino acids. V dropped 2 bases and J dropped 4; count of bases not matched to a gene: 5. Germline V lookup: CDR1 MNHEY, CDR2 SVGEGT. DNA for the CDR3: TGTGCCAGCAGTTACCAGGGACAGCGTTACGAGCAGTACTTC. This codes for CASSYQGQRYEQYF.